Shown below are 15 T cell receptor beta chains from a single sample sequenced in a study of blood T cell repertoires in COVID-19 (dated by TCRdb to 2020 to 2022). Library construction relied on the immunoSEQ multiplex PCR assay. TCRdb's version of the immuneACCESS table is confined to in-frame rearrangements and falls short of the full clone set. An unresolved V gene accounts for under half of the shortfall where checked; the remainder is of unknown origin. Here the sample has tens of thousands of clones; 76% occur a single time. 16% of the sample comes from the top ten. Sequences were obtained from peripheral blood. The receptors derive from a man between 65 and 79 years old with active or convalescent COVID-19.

CDR3 region: CASSRQVPDTQYF. For the CDR3, the DNA is TGTGCCAGCAGCCGGCAGGTGCCCGATACGCAGTATTTT. This rearrangement joins TRBV3-1 (or the pseudogene TRBV3-2) to TRBJ2-3, with D hard to call. V lost 4 bases and J 6 bases, leaving 11 bases between the germline ends. CDR3 length: 13 amino acids. Germline CDR1 and CDR2: LGHDT and YNNKEL (reference sequence).

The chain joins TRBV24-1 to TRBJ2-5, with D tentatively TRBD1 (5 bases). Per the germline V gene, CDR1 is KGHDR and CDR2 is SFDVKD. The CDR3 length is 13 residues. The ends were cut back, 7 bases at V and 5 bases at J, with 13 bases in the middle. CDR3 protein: CATRGRLAETQYF. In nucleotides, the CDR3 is TGTGCCACCAGGGGGCGTCTTGCGGAGACCCAGTACTTC.

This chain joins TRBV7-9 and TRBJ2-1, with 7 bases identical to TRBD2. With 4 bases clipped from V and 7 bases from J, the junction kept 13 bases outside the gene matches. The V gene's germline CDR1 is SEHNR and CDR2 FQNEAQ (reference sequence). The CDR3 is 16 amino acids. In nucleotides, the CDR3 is TGTGCCAGCAGCTCCAGCCGACTAGCTCCTTCTAATGAGCAGTTCTTC. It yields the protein CASSSSRLAPSNEQFF.

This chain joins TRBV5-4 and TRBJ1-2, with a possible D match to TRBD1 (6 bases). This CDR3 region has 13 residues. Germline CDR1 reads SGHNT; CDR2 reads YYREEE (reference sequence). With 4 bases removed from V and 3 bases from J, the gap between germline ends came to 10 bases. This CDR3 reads CASSKGQYYGYTF. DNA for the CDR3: TGTGCCAGCAGCAAAGGACAGTACTATGGCTACACCTTC.

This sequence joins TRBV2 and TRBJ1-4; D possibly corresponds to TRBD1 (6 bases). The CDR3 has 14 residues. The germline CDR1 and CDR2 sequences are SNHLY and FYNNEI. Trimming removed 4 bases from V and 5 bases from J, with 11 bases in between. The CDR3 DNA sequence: TGTGCCAGCAGTGTATACAGGGCGAATGAAAAACTGTTTTTT. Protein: CASSVYRANEKLFF.

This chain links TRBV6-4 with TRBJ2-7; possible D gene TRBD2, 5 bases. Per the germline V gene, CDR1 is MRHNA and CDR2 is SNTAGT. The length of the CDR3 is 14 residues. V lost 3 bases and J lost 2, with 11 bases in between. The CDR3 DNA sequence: TGTGCCAGCAGTGAGGAGGCTTTCACCTACGAGCAGTACTTC. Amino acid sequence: CASSEEAFTYEQYF.

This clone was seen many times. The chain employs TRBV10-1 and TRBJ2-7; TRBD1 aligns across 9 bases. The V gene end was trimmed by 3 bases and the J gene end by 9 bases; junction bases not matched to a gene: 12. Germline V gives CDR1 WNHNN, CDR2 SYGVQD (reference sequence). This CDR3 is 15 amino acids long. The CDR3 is CASSDSGTGKFGQYF. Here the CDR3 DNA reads TGCGCCAGCAGTGATTCCGGGACAGGGAAGTTCGGGCAGTACTTC.

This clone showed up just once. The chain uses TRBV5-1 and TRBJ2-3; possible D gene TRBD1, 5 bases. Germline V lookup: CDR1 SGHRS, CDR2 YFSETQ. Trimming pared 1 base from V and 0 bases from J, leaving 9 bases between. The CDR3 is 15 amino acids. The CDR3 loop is CASSLRGQSTDTQYF. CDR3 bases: TGCGCCAGCAGCTTGCGAGGACAAAGCACAGATACGCAGTATTTT.

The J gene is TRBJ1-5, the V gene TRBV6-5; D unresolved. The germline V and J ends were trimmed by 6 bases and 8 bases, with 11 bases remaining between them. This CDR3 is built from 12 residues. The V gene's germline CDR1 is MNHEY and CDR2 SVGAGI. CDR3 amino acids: CASRVGREPQHF. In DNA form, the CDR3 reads TGTGCCAGCAGAGTGGGCCGCGAGCCCCAGCATTTT.

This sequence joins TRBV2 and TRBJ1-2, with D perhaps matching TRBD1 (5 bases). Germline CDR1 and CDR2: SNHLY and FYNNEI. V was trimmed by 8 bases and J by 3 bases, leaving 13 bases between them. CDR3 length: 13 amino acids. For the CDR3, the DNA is TGTGCCAGCTCACAGGATTTCGACTATGGCTACACCTTC. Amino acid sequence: CASSQDFDYGYTF.

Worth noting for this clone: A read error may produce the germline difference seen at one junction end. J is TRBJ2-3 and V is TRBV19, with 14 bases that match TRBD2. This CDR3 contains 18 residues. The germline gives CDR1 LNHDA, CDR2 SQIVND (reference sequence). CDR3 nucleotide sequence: TGTGCCAGCAGTAAGGCACAAGGACTAGCGGGGGGAGTAGATACGCAGTATTTT. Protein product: CASSKAQGLAGGVDTQYF.

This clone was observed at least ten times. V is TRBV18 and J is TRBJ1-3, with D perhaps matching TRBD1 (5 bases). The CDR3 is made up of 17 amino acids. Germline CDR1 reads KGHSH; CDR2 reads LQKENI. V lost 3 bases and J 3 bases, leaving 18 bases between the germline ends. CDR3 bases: TGTGCCAGCTCACCGCCCTCTGCCAGGGCGAGTGGAAACACCATATATTTT. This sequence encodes CASSPPSARASGNTIYF.

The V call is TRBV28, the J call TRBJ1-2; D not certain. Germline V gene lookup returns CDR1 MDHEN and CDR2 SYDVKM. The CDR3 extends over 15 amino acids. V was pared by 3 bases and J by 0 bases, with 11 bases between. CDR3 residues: CASSFAAGANYGYTF. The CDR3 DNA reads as TGTGCCAGCAGTTTCGCCGCCGGGGCTAACTATGGCTACACCTTC.

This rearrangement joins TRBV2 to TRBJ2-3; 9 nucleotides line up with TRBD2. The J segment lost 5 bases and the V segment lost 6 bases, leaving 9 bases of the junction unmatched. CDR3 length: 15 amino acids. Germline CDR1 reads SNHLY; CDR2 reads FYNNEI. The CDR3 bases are TGTGCCAGCAGGATAGCGGGGGCCTACGGAGATACGCAGTATTTT. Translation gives CASRIAGAYGDTQYF.

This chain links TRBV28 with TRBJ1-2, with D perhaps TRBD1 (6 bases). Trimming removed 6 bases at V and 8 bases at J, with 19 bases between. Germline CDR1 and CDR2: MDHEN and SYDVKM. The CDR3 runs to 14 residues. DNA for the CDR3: TGTGCCAGCAGAATCGACAGCCCAGGGGAGGGCTACACCTTC. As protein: CASRIDSPGEGYTF.